Following are 18 T cell receptor beta chains from one sample sequenced in a study of OX40 agonist ivuxolimab in advanced cancers. Profiling relied on immunoSEQ multiplex PCR, and the TCRdb table lists in-frame clones only, not all of them. This sample has approximately 76,000 clones, with approximately 86% found just once. Sequenced material: CD4+ or CD8+ T cells sorted from blood, taken in a trial of the OX40 agonist ivuxolimab. The source is an adult with an advanced solid tumor such as melanoma, head and neck, liver or kidney cancer.

The chain recombines TRBV7-9 with TRBJ2-7; 7 positions match TRBD1. The V gene end was trimmed by 2 bases and the J gene end by 4 bases; junction bases not matched to a gene: 2. The CDR3 runs 13 residues. Germline loops: CDR1 SEHNR, CDR2 FQNEAQ (reference sequence). CDR3 loop: CASSLSGGYEQYF. The CDR3 nucleotides read TGTGCCAGCAGCTTATCAGGGGGTTACGAGCAGTACTTC.

A remark on this clone: Germline is not matched at one junction end, which may reflect a read error. The V and J genes are TRBV30 and TRBJ1-1; no firm D call. There are 13 residues in the CDR3. The germline V gene has CDR1 GTSNPN and CDR2 SVGIG (reference sequence). Written as DNA, the CDR3 is TGTGCCAGGAGGCGGGAGCGGTGGACTGAAGCTTTCTTT. This sequence encodes CARRRERWTEAFF.

V gene TRBV5-4 combines with J gene TRBJ2-3, with 16 bases lining up with TRBD2. Germline CDR1 is SGHNT and CDR2 is YYREEE (reference sequence). V gave up 5 bases and J gave up 4 bases; unmatched junction bases: 4. The length of the CDR3 is 16 residues. CDR3 in amino acids: CASSSGTSGRADTQYF. The DNA of the CDR3 is TGTGCCAGCAGTTCCGGGACTAGCGGGAGGGCAGATACGCAGTATTTT.

The rearrangement links TRBV29-1 to TRBJ2-5; D may match TRBD1 or TRBD2 (5 bases each). Germline values: CDR1 SQVTM, CDR2 ANQGSEA. Trimming stripped 1 base from V and 2 bases from J, with 8 bases between. This CDR3 spans 13 amino acids. As DNA, the CDR3 is TGCAGCGTTGAAGTCGGGGCTCAAGAGACCCAGTACTTC. Translating it yields CSVEVGAQETQYF.

This chain joins TRBV20-1 and TRBJ2-7; weak D call: TRBD1 (6 bases). The germline gives CDR1 DFQATT, CDR2 SNEGSKA (reference sequence). The CDR3 runs to 11 residues. The CDR3 sequence is CRGQRQDEQYF. The CDR3 nucleotides are TGCAGGGGACAAAGGCAGGACGAGCAGTACTTC.

The chain uses TRBV19 and TRBJ2-7, with D possibly being TRBD2 (6 bases). V was clipped by 3 bases and J by 4 bases, with 7 bases between them. Germline CDR1 and CDR2: LNHDA and SQIVND (reference sequence). The length of the CDR3 is 12 residues. CDR3 residues: CASSIGGYEQYF. In DNA form, the CDR3 reads TGTGCCAGTAGTATCGGGGGTTACGAGCAGTACTTC.

The chain combines TRBV11-2 with TRBJ2-1; D gene ambiguous. Per the germline V gene, CDR1 is SGHAT and CDR2 is FQNNGV. CDR3 length: 12 amino acids. Between the trimmed V and J ends, which lost 1 base and 12 bases, there was a span of 10 bases. The CDR3 here is CASSLGRYGQFF. DNA for the CDR3: TGTGCCAGCAGCTTAGGGCGCTACGGGCAGTTCTTC.

This clone was seen only once. The V gene is TRBV7-9, the J gene TRBJ2-5; 11 positions match TRBD1. Unmatched junction bases numbered 12, after V lost 10 bases and J lost 5 bases. The CDR3 spans 15 residues. The V gene's germline CDR1 is SEHNR and CDR2 FQNEAQ (reference sequence). Written as DNA, the CDR3 is TGTGCCACTTATCGGACAGGGGGCTTTCAGGAGACCCAGTACTTC. Amino acids: CATYRTGGFQETQYF.

For the CDR3, the DNA is TGTGCCAGCATGGAGGAGGCGTTAAAAGAGACCCAGTACTTC. Translating gives CASMEEALKETQYF. The genes are TRBV2 and TRBJ2-5; D perhaps matches TRBD2 (5 bases). Germline V gene data show CDR1 as SNHLY and CDR2 as FYNNEI. The CDR3 covers 14 residues. Trimming removed 7 bases at V and 3 bases at J, with 15 bases between. Full variable domain (outside the CDR3, taken from reference TRBV2 and TRBJ2-5): EPEVTQTPSHQVTQMGQEVILRCVPISNHLYFYWYRQILGQKVEFLVSFYNNEISEKSEIFDDQFSVERPDGSNFTLKIRSTKLEDSAMYFCASMEEALKETQYFGPGTRLLVL.

The V and J genes are TRBV4-3 and TRBJ1-6, with a weak D call TRBD1 (5 bases). V dropped 0 bases and J dropped 14 bases, with 17 bases sitting between them. Germline CDR1 is LGHNA and CDR2 is YSLEER. CDR3 length equals 15 residues. CDR3 DNA: TGCGCCAGCAGCCAAGATTTAGGGGTGGCTAGGACCCTCCACTTT. Residues: CASSQDLGVARTLHF.

This chain connects TRBV27 to TRBJ1-2, with D perhaps matching TRBD1 (5 bases). CDR1 and CDR2 from the germline V gene are MNHEY and SMNVEV (reference sequence). The CDR3 sequence is 13 residues long. Between the trimmed V and J ends, which lost 5 bases and 7 bases, there was a span of 14 bases. This CDR3 is CASSQGDFGGYTF. The DNA of the CDR3 is TGTGCCAGCAGTCAGGGTGATTTTGGTGGCTACACCTTC.

This chain links TRBV28 with TRBJ1-5, with D unresolved. This CDR3 has 18 residues. Trimming took 1 base from V and 5 from J, leaving 21 bases between them. CDR1 is MDHEN and CDR2 is SYDVKM in the germline V gene. CDR3 residues: CASSLSPGLGALDQPQHF. The CDR3 DNA follows: TGTGCCAGCAGTTTATCTCCCGGGTTGGGTGCCCTAGATCAGCCCCAGCATTTT.

V and J are TRBV11-2 and TRBJ2-3, with D perhaps TRBD1 (5 bases). The CDR3 extends over 12 amino acids. Trimming took off 5 bases at V and 5 bases at J, with 8 bases between the two ends. Germline assignment: CDR1 SGHAT and CDR2 FQNNGV. CDR3 protein: CASSPQGDTQYF. CDR3 in DNA: TGTGCCAGCAGCCCCCAGGGAGATACGCAGTATTTT.

This clone came up once. CDR3 in DNA: TGTGCCAGCAGCTCATGGACAGGGGGCAACGGGGAGCTGTTTTTT. Translating it yields CASSSWTGGNGELFF. V and J are TRBV5-4 and TRBJ2-2; 11 positions agree with TRBD1. The J segment lost 7 bases and the V segment lost 3 bases, leaving 5 bases of the junction unmatched. Germline assignment: CDR1 SGHNT and CDR2 YYREEE (reference sequence). The CDR3 is 15 residues long.

This rearrangement joins TRBV9 to TRBJ2-3, with TRBD1 identical over 7 bases. V was clipped by 2 bases and J by 6 bases; unmatched bases: 9. The CDR3 is 15 amino acids. Germline CDR1 and CDR2: SGDLS and YYNGEE. CDR3 sequence: CASSVSAGGRDTQYF. The CDR3, as DNA: TGTGCCAGCAGCGTCTCGGCAGGGGGACGGGATACGCAGTATTTT.

The chain combines TRBV25-1 with TRBJ2-5; D gene unclear. V lost 3 bases to trimming and J lost 1 base, with 6 bases between them. CDR3 length equals 13 residues. The germline CDR1 and CDR2 sequences are MGHDK and SYGVNS. The CDR3 reads CASSEWTQETQYF. CDR3 DNA sequence: TGTGCCAGCAGTGAGTGGACCCAAGAGACCCAGTACTTC.

The chain combines TRBV9 with TRBJ1-5, with D uncertain. This CDR3 is built from 16 residues. CDR1 is SGDLS and CDR2 is YYNGEE in the germline V gene. V was clipped by 4 bases and J by 3 bases, with 17 bases between them. In DNA, the CDR3 is TGTGCCAGCAGCCGTTCAGATAACCCGATCAATCAGCCCCAGCATTTT. This sequence encodes CASSRSDNPINQPQHF.

This chain links TRBV28 with TRBJ2-4; 7 bases map to TRBD1. CDR1 and CDR2 from the germline V gene are MDHEN and SYDVKM. V gave up 5 bases and J gave up 3 bases; unmatched junction bases: 7. The CDR3 sequence is 15 residues long. The CDR3: CASSTTGVGKNIQYF. The CDR3 DNA reads as TGTGCCAGCAGTACAACAGGGGTGGGCAAAAACATTCAGTACTTC.